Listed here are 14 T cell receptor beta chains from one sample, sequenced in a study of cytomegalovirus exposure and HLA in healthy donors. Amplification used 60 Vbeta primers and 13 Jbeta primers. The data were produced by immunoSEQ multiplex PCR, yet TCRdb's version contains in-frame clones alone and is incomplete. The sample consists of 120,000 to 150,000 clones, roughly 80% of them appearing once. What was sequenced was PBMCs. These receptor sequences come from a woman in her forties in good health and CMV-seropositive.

The DNA for the CDR3 is TGTGCCAGCAGCGCCCAGACAGGGGCCGAGCAGTACTTC. This gives the protein CASSAQTGAEQYF. V and J are TRBV5-5 and TRBJ2-7; TRBD1 aligns across 8 bases. The CDR3 loop spans 13 amino acids. CDR1 is SGHKS, CDR2 YYEKEE, per germline (reference sequence). The V gene end was trimmed by 4 bases and the J gene end by 6 bases; junction bases not matched to a gene: 6. Combining the CDR3 with reference TRBV5-5 and TRBJ2-7 gives the whole variable domain DAGVTQSPTHLIKTRGQQVTLRCSPISGHKSVSWYQQVLGQGPQFIFQYYEKEERGRGNFPDRFSARQFPNYSSELNVNALLLGDSALYLCASSAQTGAEQYFGPGTRLTVT.

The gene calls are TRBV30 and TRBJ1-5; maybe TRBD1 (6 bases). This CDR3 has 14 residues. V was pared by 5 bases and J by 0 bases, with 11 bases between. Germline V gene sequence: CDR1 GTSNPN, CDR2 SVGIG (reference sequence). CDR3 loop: CAWDRSYSNQPQHF. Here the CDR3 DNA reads TGTGCCTGGGACAGGAGCTATAGCAATCAGCCCCAGCATTTT.

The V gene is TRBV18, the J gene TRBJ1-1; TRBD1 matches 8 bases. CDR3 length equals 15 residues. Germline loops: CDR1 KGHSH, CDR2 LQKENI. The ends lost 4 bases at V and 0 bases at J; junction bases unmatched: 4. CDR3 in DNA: TGTGCCAGCTCACTACAGGGGGGGCTGAACACTGAAGCTTTCTTT. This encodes CASSLQGGLNTEAFF.

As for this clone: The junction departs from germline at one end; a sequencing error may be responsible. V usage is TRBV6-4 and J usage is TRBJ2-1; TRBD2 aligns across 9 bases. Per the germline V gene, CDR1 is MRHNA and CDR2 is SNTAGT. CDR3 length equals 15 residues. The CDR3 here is CASSIGTSMGNERFF. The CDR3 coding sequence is TGTGCCAGCAGCATTGGGACTAGCATGGGCAATGAGCGGTTCTTC.

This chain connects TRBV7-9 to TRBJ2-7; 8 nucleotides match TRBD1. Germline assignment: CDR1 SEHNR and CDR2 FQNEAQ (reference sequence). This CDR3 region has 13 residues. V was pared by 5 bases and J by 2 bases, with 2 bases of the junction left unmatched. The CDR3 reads CASSIQGAYEQYF. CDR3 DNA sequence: TGTGCCAGCAGCATACAGGGGGCCTACGAGCAGTACTTC.

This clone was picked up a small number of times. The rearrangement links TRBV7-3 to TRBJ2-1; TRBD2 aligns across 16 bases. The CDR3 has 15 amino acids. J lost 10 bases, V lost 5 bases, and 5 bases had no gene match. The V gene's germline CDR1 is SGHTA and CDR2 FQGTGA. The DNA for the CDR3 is TGTGCCAGCAGCCCCACGGGACTAGCGGGGGGGGAGCAGTTCTTC. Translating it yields CASSPTGLAGGEQFF.

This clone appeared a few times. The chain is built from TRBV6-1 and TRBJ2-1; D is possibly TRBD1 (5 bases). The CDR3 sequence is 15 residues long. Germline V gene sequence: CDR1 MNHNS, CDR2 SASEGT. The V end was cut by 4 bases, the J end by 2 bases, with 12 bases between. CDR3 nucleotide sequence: TGTGCCAGCAGTGTCGACAGATCGCCCTACAATGAGCAGTTCTTC. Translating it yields CASSVDRSPYNEQFF.

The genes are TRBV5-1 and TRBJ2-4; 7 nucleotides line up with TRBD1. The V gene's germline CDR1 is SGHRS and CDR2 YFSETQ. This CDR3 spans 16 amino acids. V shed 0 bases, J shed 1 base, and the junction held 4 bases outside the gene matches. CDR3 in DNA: TGCGCCAGCAGCTTGGGACAGGGATCGGCCAAAAACATTCAGTACTTC. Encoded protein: CASSLGQGSAKNIQYF. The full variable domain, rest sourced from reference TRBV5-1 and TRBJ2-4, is KAGVTQTPRYLIKTRGQQVTLSCSPISGHRSVSWYQQTPGQGLQFLFEYFSETQRNKGNFPGRFSGRQFSNSRSEMNVSTLELGDSALYLCASSLGQGSAKNIQYFGAGTRLSVL.

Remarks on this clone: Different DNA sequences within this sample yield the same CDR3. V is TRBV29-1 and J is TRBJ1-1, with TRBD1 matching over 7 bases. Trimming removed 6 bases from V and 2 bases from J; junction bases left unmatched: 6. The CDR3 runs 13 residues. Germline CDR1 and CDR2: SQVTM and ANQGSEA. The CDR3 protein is CSVGYRGNTEAFF. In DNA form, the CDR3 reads TGCAGCGTAGGTTACAGGGGAAACACTGAAGCTTTCTTT.

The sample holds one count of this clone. CDR3 sequence (DNA): TGTGCCAGCAGCGCAATGCCACAGGGGGCGAATGGCTACACCTTC. This gives the protein CASSAMPQGANGYTF. This chain connects TRBV2 to TRBJ1-2; 9 bases map to TRBD1. CDR1 and CDR2 (germline): SNHLY, FYNNEI. CDR3 size: 15 residues. Germline trimming cut 6 bases from V and 6 bases from J; bases unmatched to any gene: 11.

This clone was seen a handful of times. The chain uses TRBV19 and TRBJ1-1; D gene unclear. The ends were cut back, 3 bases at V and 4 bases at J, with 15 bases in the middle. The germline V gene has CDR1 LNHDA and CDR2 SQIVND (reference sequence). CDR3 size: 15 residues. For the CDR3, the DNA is TGTGCCAGTAGTATCCCCACAGCCAAAGGCACTGAAGCTTTCTTT. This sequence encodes CASSIPTAKGTEAFF.

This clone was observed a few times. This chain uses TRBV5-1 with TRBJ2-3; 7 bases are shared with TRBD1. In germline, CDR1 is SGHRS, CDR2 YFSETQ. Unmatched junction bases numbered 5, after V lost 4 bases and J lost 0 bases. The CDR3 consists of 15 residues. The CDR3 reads CASSKGTVSTDTQYF. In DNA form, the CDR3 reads TGCGCCAGCAGCAAGGGGACAGTAAGCACAGATACGCAGTATTTT.

The CDR3 here is CASEGAQDYGYTF. CDR3 in DNA: TGTGCCAGCGAGGGGGCGCAGGACTATGGCTACACCTTC. The V call is TRBV6-6, the J call TRBJ1-2; TRBD1 agrees at 7 bases. This CDR3 spans 13 amino acids. Germline V lookup: CDR1 MNHNY, CDR2 SVGAGI (reference sequence). V was pared by 8 bases and J by 3 bases, with 6 bases of the junction left unmatched.

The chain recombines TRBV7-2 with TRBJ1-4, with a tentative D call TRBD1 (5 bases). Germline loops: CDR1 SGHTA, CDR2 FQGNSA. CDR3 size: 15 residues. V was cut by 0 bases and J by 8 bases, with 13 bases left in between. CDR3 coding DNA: TGTGCCAGCAGCTTAGCGCAGGGATTAGGGGAAAAACTGTTTTTT. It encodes CASSLAQGLGEKLFF.